The entry that follows covers one TCR beta chain sequence. The data are from a study of T cell clonotyping in hematopoietic cell transplantation. Measured with immunoSEQ multiplex PCR; TCRdb has only the in-frame clones, and not every one. The profile shows under 15,000 clones, about 88% of them singletons. Trimming stripped 4 bases from V and 3 bases from J, with 10 bases between. The germline gives CDR1 SGHDT, CDR2 YYEEEE. The CDR3 sequence is 13 residues long. The chain recombines TRBV5-6 with TRBJ1-1; maybe TRBD1 (6 bases). The receptor was derived from a human donor who either received an allogeneic hematopoietic cell transplant for a myeloid malignancy or was a related donor (not recorded which). Some clones in this sample may be carry-over from other donors' samples. The specimen was peripheral blood mononuclear cells. The CDR3 loop is CASSRGGHTEAFF. DNA of the CDR3: TGTGCCAGCAGCCGTGGGGGGCACACTGAAGCTTTCTTT.